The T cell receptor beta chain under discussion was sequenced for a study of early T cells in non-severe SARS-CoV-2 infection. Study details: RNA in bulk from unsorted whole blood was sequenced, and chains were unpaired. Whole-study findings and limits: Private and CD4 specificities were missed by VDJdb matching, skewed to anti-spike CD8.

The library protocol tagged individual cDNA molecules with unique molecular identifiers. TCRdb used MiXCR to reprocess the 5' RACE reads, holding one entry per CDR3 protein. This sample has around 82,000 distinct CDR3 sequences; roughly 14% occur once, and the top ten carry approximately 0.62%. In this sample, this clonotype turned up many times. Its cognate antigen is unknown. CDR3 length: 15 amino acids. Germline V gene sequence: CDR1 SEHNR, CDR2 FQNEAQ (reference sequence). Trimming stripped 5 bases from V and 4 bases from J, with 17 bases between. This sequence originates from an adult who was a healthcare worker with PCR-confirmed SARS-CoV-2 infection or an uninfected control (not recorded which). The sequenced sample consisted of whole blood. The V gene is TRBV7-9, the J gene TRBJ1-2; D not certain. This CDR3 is CASSQTGPYFYGYTF. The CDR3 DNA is TGTGCCAGCAGCCAAACCGGGCCCTACTTCTATGGCTACACCTTC.